This entry lists 15 T cell receptor beta chains sequenced from one sample in a study of regulatory and conventional T cells in RAG deficiency. Sequencing used immunoSEQ multiplex PCR; TCRdb keeps in-frame clones, though not all of them. The sample has some 30,000 clones, over 75% seen once. In addition, the sample was reused for a study of regulatory T cells. That source adds: The PCR used 52 TRBV and 13 TRBJ primers.

Input material: CD8+ T cells sorted from blood. Receptor source: a human donor in good health.

The V gene is TRBV2, the J gene TRBJ2-7; D is tentatively TRBD1 or TRBD2 (5 bases each). V lost 11 bases and J 0 bases, leaving 14 bases between the germline ends. This CDR3 spans 13 amino acids. Per germline, CDR1 SNHLY and CDR2 FYNNEI. The CDR3: CAGTGTDSYEQYF. Here the CDR3 DNA reads TGTGCCGGAACCGGGACGGACTCCTACGAGCAGTACTTC.

The genes are TRBV7-9 and TRBJ1-1; TRBD1 matches 7 bases. The trim removed 1 base at V and 9 bases at J, leaving 2 bases unmatched. The CDR3 sequence is 12 residues long. Germline CDR1 is SEHNR and CDR2 is FQNEAQ (reference sequence). The CDR3 region has the DNA TGTGCCAGCAGCTTAGGGGGACAGAAAGCTTTCTTT. Protein product: CASSLGGQKAFF.

This clone was detected once. This chain uses TRBV7-3 with TRBJ2-1; possibly TRBD2 for D (5 bases). Germline lookup yields CDR1 SGHTA and CDR2 FQGTGA. The germline V and J ends were trimmed by 1 base and 4 bases, with 5 bases remaining between them. CDR3 length equals 13 residues. CDR3 DNA: TGTGCCAGCAGCTTAAGCGGGTACAATGAGCAGTTCTTC. It is translated as CASSLSGYNEQFF.

As DNA, the CDR3 is TGTGCCAGTACCCCGGGACTAGCGGGAGGGTACGGCGAGCAGTACTTC. Protein: CASTPGLAGGYGEQYF. The chain is built from TRBV19 and TRBJ2-7; 16 bases line up with TRBD2. The CDR3 consists of 16 residues. Trimming cost V 7 bases and J 6 bases; bases outside gene matches: 9. In germline, CDR1 is LNHDA, CDR2 SQIVND (reference sequence).

The V gene is TRBV7-6, the J gene TRBJ2-5, with 7 nucleotides matching TRBD2. The CDR3 has 15 residues. Germline loops: CDR1 SGHVS, CDR2 FNYEAQ. V shed 5 bases and J 2 bases; nucleotides not matched to a gene: 8. This CDR3 is CASSRGGVRQETQYF. The CDR3 DNA reads TGTGCCAGCAGCAGGGGAGGGGTGCGGCAAGAGACCCAGTACTTC.

A word on this clone: Within the sample, other DNA sequences also encode this same CDR3. This CDR3 reads CASSESGRLDGYTF. CDR3 DNA sequence: TGCGCCAGCAGTGAGTCGGGCAGACTCGACGGCTACACCTTC. The chain combines TRBV10-1 with TRBJ1-2; D gene ambiguous. V was pared by 0 bases and J by 8 bases, with 13 bases between. The CDR3 has 14 residues. The germline V gene has CDR1 WNHNN and CDR2 SYGVQD (reference sequence).

The V call is TRBV9, the J call TRBJ2-1; D unresolved. The CDR3 covers 15 residues. V was cut by 4 bases and J by 0 bases, with 11 bases left in between. The germline gives CDR1 SGDLS, CDR2 YYNGEE. CDR3 in amino acids: CASSPDWSSYNEQFF. The CDR3 DNA is TGTGCCAGCAGCCCCGACTGGAGCTCCTACAATGAGCAGTTCTTC.

V usage is TRBV6-1 and J usage is TRBJ1-1; D remains unclear. The CDR3 runs to 11 residues. Deletions cut 4 bases from V and 10 bases from J, with 10 bases between. Germline CDR1 and CDR2: MNHNS and SASEGT. CDR3 protein: CASSADLRAFF. CDR3 nucleotide sequence: TGTGCCAGCAGTGCCGACTTAAGAGCTTTCTTT.

The rearrangement links TRBV7-9 to TRBJ1-1; TRBD1 is a possible D gene (6 bases). Per germline, CDR1 SEHNR and CDR2 FQNEAQ (reference sequence). CDR3 length equals 15 residues. V was pared by 1 base and J by 4 bases, with 13 bases between. The CDR3 DNA sequence: TGTGCCAGCAGCTTAGTTCCGGGGGCACTCACTGAAGCTTTCTTT. This codes for CASSLVPGALTEAFF.

This chain connects TRBV19 to TRBJ1-1; 7 bases are a match to TRBD1. CDR3 length: 14 amino acids. Trimming at V came to 3 bases and at J to 0 bases, leaving 1 base not matched to a gene. Germline loops: CDR1 LNHDA, CDR2 SQIVND (reference sequence). CDR3 bases: TGTGCCAGTAGTATGGGACAGCTGAACACTGAAGCTTTCTTT. Its translation is CASSMGQLNTEAFF.

This clone was seen a single time. The chain links TRBV10-2 to TRBJ1-1; maybe TRBD1 (5 bases). Trimming took off 3 bases at V and 4 bases at J, with 21 bases between the two ends. The germline CDR1 and CDR2 sequences are WSHSY and SAAADI. This CDR3 region has 17 residues. For the CDR3, the DNA is TGCGCCAGCAGTGAAAGACGTGGGGGAGTGGGGGTCACTGAAGCTTTCTTT. Its translation: CASSERRGGVGVTEAFF.

CDR3 coding DNA: TGTGCCAGCAGTTCTCCGAGGCGGGGGCAGGAGACCCAGTACTTC. Its translation is CASSSPRRGQETQYF. V is TRBV7-9 and J is TRBJ2-5; a weak D match, TRBD2 (7 bases). Germline loops: CDR1 SEHNR, CDR2 FQNEAQ (reference sequence). This CDR3 is built from 15 residues. V lost 6 bases, J lost 5 bases, and 19 bases lay in between.

With respect to this clone: Other DNA sequences in this sample translate to the same CDR3. The J gene is TRBJ2-7, the V gene TRBV14; a weak D match, TRBD1 (5 bases). Germline loops: CDR1 SGHDN, CDR2 FVKESK. This CDR3 region has 15 residues. Trimming took 4 bases from V and 3 from J, leaving 16 bases between them. This CDR3 reads CASSRALGHNYEQYF. Here the CDR3 DNA reads TGTGCCAGCAGCCGGGCCTTAGGACACAACTACGAGCAGTACTTC.

CDR3 residues: CASSDLGQYSYEQYF. The CDR3 region has the DNA TGTGCCAGCAGTGATCTTGGACAGTACTCCTACGAGCAGTACTTC. V and J are TRBV6-1 and TRBJ2-7; D possibly corresponds to TRBD1 (6 bases). The germline CDR1 and CDR2 sequences are MNHNS and SASEGT. This CDR3 contains 15 residues. Trimming shortened V by 3 bases and J by 0 bases, and 12 bases separated the two germline ends.

This clone was recorded a few times. The chain combines TRBV19 with TRBJ1-2; D is uncertain. Germline loops: CDR1 LNHDA, CDR2 SQIVND (reference sequence). This CDR3 spans 13 amino acids. Trimming removed 2 bases from V and 3 bases from J, with 7 bases in between. CDR3 loop: CASSIPPDYGYTF. CDR3 bases: TGTGCCAGTAGTATACCTCCAGACTATGGCTACACCTTC.